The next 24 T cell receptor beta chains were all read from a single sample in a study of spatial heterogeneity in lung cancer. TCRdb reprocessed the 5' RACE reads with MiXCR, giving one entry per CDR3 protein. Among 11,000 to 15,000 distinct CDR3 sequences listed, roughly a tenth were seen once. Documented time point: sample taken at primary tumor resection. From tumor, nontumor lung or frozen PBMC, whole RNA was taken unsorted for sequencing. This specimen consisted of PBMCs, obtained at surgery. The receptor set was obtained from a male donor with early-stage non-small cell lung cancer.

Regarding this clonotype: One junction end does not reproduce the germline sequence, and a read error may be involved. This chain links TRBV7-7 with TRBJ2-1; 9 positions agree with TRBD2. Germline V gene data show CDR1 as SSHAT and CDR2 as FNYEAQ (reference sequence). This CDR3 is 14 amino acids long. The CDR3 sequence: CASSLSGRNNEQFF. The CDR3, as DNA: TGTGCTAGCAGCCTAAGCGGGAGGAACAATGAGCAGTTCTTC.

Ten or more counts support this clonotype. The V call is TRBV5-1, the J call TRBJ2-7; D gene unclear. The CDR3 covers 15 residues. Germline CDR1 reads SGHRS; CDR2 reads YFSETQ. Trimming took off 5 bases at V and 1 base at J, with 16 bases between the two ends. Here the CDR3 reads CASRMGSSQSYEQYF. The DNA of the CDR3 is TGCGCCAGCAGGATGGGGTCATCGCAATCCTACGAGCAGTACTTC.

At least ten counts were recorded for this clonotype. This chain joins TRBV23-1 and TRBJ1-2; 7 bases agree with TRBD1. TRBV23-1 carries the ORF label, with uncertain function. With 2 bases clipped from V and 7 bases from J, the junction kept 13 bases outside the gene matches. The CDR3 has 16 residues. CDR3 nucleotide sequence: TGCGCCAGCAGTCAAACCGCCTGCCCAGGGGGATCTGGCTACACCTTC. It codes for CASSQTACPGGSGYTF.

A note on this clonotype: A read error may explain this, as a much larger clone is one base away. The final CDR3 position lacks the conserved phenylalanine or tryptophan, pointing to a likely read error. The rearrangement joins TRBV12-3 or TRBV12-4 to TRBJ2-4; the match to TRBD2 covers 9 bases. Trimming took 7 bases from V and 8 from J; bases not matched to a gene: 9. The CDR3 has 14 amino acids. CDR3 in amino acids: CASTLAGGLHIQYY. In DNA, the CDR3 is TGTGCCAGCACACTAGCGGGCGGGCTCCACATTCAGTACTAC.

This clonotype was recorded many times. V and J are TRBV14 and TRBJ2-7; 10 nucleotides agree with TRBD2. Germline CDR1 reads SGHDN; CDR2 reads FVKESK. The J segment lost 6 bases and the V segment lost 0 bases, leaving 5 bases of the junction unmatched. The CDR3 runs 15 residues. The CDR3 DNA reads TGTGCCAGCAGCCAAGAGCGCCTAGCGGGAGCCGAGCAGTACTTC. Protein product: CASSQERLAGAEQYF.

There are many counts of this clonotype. CDR3 in amino acids: CASSPLLAGVGETQYF. For the CDR3, the DNA is TGTGCCAGCAGCCCCCTGCTAGCGGGAGTCGGGGAGACCCAGTACTTC. The chain couples TRBV11-1 to TRBJ2-5, with 10 bases identical to TRBD2. V lost 5 bases and J lost 5; bases outside the gene matches: 11. CDR1 SGHAT and CDR2 FQDESV come from the germline V gene (reference sequence). CDR3 length: 16 amino acids. Supplemented by reference TRBV11-1 and TRBJ2-5, the full variable domain reads EAEVAQSPRYKITEKSQAVAFWCDPISGHATLYWYRQILGQGPELLVQFQDESVVDDSQLPKDRFSAERLKGVDSTLKIQPAELGDSAMYLCASSPLLAGVGETQYFGPGTRLLVL.

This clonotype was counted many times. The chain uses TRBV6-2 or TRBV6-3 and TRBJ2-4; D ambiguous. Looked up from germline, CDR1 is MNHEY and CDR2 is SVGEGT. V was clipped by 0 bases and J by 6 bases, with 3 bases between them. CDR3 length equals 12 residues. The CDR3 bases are TGTGCCAGCAGTTACTCGACAAACATTCAGTACTTC. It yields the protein CASSYSTNIQYF.

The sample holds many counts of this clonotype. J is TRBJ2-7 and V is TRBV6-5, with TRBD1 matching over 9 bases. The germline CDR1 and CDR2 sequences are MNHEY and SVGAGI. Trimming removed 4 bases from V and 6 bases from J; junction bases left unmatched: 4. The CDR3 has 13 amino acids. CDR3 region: CASSWGTGREQYF. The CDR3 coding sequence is TGTGCCAGCAGTTGGGGGACAGGGCGCGAGCAGTACTTC.

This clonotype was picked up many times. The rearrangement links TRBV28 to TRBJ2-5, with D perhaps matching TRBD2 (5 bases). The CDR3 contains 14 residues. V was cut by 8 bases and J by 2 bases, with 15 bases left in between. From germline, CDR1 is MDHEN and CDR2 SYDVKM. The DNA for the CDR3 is TGTGCCAGCCGAGGGAGTGCATTTCAAGAGACCCAGTACTTC. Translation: CASRGSAFQETQYF.

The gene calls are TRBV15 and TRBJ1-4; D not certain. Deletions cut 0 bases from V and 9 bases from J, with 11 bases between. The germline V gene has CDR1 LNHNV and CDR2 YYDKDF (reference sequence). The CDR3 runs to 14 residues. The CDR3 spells CATSRDRNGKKLFF. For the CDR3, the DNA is TGTGCCACCAGCAGAGACAGGAACGGGAAAAAACTGTTTTTT.

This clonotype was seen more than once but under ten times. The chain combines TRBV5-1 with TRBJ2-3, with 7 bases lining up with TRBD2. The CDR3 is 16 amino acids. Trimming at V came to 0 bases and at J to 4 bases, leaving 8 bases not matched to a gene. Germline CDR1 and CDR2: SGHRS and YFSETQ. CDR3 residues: CASSLEVAGVSDTQYF. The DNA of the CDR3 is TGCGCCAGCAGCTTGGAGGTGGCGGGAGTGTCAGATACGCAGTATTTT.

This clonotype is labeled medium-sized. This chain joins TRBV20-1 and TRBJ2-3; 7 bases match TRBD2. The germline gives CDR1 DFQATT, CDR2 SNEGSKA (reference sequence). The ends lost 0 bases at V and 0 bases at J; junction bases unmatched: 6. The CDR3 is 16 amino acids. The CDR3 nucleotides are TGCAGTGCTAGAGATAAGGCTAGCGGAAGCACAGATACGCAGTATTTT. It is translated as CSARDKASGSTDTQYF.

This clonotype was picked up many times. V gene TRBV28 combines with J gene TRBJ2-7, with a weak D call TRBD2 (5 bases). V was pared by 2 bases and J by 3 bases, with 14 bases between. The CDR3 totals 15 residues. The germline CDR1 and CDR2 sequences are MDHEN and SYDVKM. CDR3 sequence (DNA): TGTGCCAGCAGTTTAGGTCCGGGGAACCACTACGAGCAGTACTTC. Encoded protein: CASSLGPGNHYEQYF.

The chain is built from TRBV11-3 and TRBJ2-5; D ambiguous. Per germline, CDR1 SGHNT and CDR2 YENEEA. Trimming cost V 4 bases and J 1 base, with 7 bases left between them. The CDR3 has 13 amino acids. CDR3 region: CASSSRIQETQYF. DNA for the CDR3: TGTGCCAGCAGCTCCCGAATCCAAGAGACCCAGTACTTC.

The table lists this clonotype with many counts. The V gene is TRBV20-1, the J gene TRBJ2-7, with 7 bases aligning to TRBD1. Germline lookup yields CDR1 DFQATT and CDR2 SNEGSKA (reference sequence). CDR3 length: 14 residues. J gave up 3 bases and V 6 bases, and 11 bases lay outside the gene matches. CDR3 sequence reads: CSAYKVDRIYEQYF. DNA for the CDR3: TGCAGTGCCTATAAAGTGGACAGGATCTACGAGCAGTACTTC.

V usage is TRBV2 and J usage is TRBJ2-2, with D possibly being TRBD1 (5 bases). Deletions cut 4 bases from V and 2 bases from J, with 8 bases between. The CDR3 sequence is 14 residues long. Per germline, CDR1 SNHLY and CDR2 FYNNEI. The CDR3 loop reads CASSVDTNTGELFF. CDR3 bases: TGTGCCAGCAGTGTGGACACAAACACCGGGGAGCTGTTTTTT. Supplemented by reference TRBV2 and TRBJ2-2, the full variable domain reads EPEVTQTPSHQVTQMGQEVILRCVPISNHLYFYWYRQILGQKVEFLVSFYNNEISEKSEIFDDQFSVERPDGSNFTLKIRSTKLEDSAMYFCASSVDTNTGELFFGEGSRLTVL.

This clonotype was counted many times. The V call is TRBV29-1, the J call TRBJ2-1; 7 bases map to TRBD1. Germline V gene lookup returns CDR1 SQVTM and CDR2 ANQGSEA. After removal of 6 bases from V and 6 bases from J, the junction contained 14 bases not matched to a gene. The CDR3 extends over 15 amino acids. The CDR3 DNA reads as TGCAGCGTCGAGACCTGGGACAGCAAGCTCAATGAGCAGTTCTTC. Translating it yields CSVETWDSKLNEQFF.

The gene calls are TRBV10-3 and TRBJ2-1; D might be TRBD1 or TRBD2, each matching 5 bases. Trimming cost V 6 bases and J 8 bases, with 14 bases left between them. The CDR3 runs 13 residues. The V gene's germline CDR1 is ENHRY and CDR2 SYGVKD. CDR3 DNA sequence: TGTGCCATCAGGGAAGACCCGGGGCATGAGCAGTTCTTC. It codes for CAIREDPGHEQFF.

CDR3 region: CSARGASGLTQYF. In DNA, the CDR3 is TGCAGTGCTAGAGGGGCGTCCGGACTTACCCAGTACTTC. This rearrangement joins TRBV20-1 to TRBJ2-5; weak D call: TRBD2 (5 bases). The germline gives CDR1 DFQATT, CDR2 SNEGSKA (reference sequence). V lost 1 base and J lost 8, with 14 bases in between. CDR3 length equals 13 residues.

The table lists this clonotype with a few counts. The CDR3: CASSFGHKLNQPQHF. CDR3 bases: TGTGCCAGCAGTTTCGGACACAAATTAAATCAGCCCCAGCATTTT. V usage is TRBV6-6 and J usage is TRBJ1-5, with D possibly TRBD1 on 5 matching bases. The length of the CDR3 is 15 residues. Trimming pared 4 bases from V and 4 bases from J, leaving 14 bases between. CDR1 and CDR2 (germline): MNHNY, SVGAGI (reference sequence).

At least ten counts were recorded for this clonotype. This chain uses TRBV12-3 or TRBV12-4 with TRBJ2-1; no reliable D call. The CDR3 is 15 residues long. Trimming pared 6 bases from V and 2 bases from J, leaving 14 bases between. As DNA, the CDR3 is TGTGCCAGCAGCCCTCCCGGTTCTGCCTACAATGAGCAGTTCTTC. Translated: CASSPPGSAYNEQFF.

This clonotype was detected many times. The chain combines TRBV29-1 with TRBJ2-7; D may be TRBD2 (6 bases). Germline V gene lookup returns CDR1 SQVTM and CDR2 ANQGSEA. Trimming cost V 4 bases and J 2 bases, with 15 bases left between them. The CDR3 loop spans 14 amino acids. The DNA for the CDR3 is TGCAGCGTTGTAGGAATTAGCGGCCCCTACGAGCAGTACTTC. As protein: CSVVGISGPYEQYF.

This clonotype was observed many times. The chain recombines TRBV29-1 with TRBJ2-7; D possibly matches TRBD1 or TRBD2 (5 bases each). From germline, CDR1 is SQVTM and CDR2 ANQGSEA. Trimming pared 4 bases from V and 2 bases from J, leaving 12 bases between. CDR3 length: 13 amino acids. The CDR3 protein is CSVVGTEAYEQYF. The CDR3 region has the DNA TGCAGCGTTGTGGGGACGGAGGCCTACGAGCAGTACTTC.

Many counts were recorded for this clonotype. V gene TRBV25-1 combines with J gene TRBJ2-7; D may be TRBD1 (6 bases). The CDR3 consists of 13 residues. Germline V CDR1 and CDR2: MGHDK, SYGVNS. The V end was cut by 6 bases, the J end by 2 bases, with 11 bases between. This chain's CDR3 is CASSEQGPYEQYF. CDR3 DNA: TGTGCCAGCAGCGAACAGGGACCCTACGAGCAGTACTTC.